These 14 T cell receptor beta chains originate from one sample sequenced in a study of siplizumab effects on memory and regulatory T cells. The repertoire was sequenced with immunoSEQ multiplex PCR; TCRdb's copy has only in-frame clones and lacks some. The sample contains 50,000 or so clones, approximately 97% of which appear only once. Material: naive CD4+ T cells sorted from blood. The source of these receptors is a human donor in good health.

V and J are TRBV19 and TRBJ2-7, with D tentatively TRBD2 (5 bases). Trimming stripped 6 bases from V and 3 bases from J, with 24 bases between. This CDR3 region has 17 residues. Germline loops: CDR1 LNHDA, CDR2 SQIVND (reference sequence). In nucleotides, the CDR3 is TGTGCCAGTAGCTCTAACCCCTCCTTGGGTAGCGTCTACGAGCAGTACTTC. As protein: CASSSNPSLGSVYEQYF.

This rearrangement joins TRBV7-6 to TRBJ2-7; no reliable D call. Trimming shortened V by 2 bases and J by 5 bases, and 4 bases separated the two germline ends. CDR3 length: 11 residues. CDR1 SGHVS and CDR2 FNYEAQ come from the germline V gene. The CDR3 here is CASSLKDEQYF. The CDR3 DNA is TGTGCCAGCAGCTTAAAGGACGAGCAGTACTTC. Supplemented by reference TRBV7-6 and TRBJ2-7, the full variable domain reads GAGVSQSPRYKVTKRGQDVALRCDPISGHVSLYWYRQALGQGPEFLTYFNYEAQQDKSGLPNDRFSAERPEGSISTLTIQRTEQRDSAMYRCASSLKDEQYFGPGTRLTVT.

The J gene is TRBJ2-5, the V gene TRBV7-8; 13 nucleotides align to TRBD2. V shed 5 bases, J shed 11 bases, and the junction held 20 bases outside the gene matches. The CDR3 loop spans 18 amino acids. CDR1 and CDR2 from the germline V gene are SGHVS and FQNEAQ. For the CDR3, the DNA is TGTGCCAGCAGCCCAAGGGGGCGCACTAGCGGGAGGGCGGGGGAGCAGTACTTC. It yields the protein CASSPRGRTSGRAGEQYF. The whole variable domain, filled in from reference TRBV7-8 and TRBJ2-5, reads GAGVSQSPRYKVAKRGQDVALRCDPISGHVSLFWYQQALGQGPEFLTYFQNEAQLDKSGLPSDRFFAERPEGSVSTLKIQRTQQEDSAVYLCASSPRGRTSGRAGEQYFGPGTRLLVL.

CDR3 in DNA: TGTGCCAGCAGGCCGTCCAGGGGTTGGGGCTACACCTTC. This gives the protein CASRPSRGWGYTF. The genes are TRBV6-5 and TRBJ1-2; possible D gene TRBD1, 6 bases. This CDR3 contains 13 residues. Germline CDR1 is MNHEY and CDR2 is SVGAGI. V was cut by 6 bases and J by 8 bases, with 16 bases left in between.

The rearrangement joins TRBV10-3 to TRBJ2-7; 11 bases fit TRBD2. The CDR3 is made up of 15 amino acids. Per the germline V gene, CDR1 is ENHRY and CDR2 is SYGVKD. V dropped 2 bases and J dropped 7; count of bases not matched to a gene: 7. CDR3 loop: CAISEVAGGPREQYF. The CDR3 bases are TGTGCCATCAGTGAGGTAGCGGGAGGGCCCCGGGAGCAGTACTTC.

The chain uses TRBV25-1 and TRBJ2-1; 12 bases line up with TRBD2. The CDR3 has 14 residues. The trim removed 8 bases at V and 3 bases at J, leaving 2 bases unmatched. The germline V gene has CDR1 MGHDK and CDR2 SYGVNS. The CDR3 DNA follows: TGTGCCAGCGAACTAGCGGGAGGCTACAATGAGCAGTTCTTC. It is translated as CASELAGGYNEQFF.

The gene calls are TRBV5-1 and TRBJ1-6; D is unclear. This CDR3 has 14 residues. CDR1 is SGHRS and CDR2 is YFSETQ in the germline V gene. V gave up 1 base and J gave up 9 bases, with 11 bases separating them. CDR3 amino acids: CASSLFEGASPLHF. CDR3 nucleotides: TGCGCCAGCAGCTTGTTCGAGGGTGCTTCACCCCTCCACTTT.

This clone was counted once. This chain links TRBV5-1 with TRBJ1-5; possible D gene TRBD1, 6 bases. Between the trimmed V and J ends, which lost 2 bases and 9 bases, there was a span of 15 bases. Germline V gene data show CDR1 as SGHRS and CDR2 as YFSETQ. The CDR3 sequence is 14 residues long. As DNA, the CDR3 is TGCGCCAGCAGCTTCATTCCGGGGGCGACGCCCCAGCATTTT. It encodes CASSFIPGATPQHF.

The V call is TRBV30, the J call TRBJ1-2; 7 nucleotides agree with TRBD1. J gave up 8 bases and V 2 bases, and 5 bases lay outside the gene matches. Germline V gene data show CDR1 as GTSNPN and CDR2 as SVGIG (reference sequence). This CDR3 contains 12 residues. The CDR3 coding sequence is TGTGCCTGGAGTCAGCAGGGGGTGGGCTACACCTTC. Residues: CAWSQQGVGYTF.

The chain couples TRBV5-4 to TRBJ2-2; 9 bases match TRBD1. J was trimmed by 4 bases and V by 3 bases; bases with no gene match: 4. The CDR3 extends over 15 amino acids. Germline V gene lookup returns CDR1 SGHNT and CDR2 YYREEE (reference sequence). CDR3 amino acids: CASSSDRGGTGELFF. CDR3 nucleotides: TGTGCCAGCAGCTCGGACAGGGGTGGCACCGGGGAGCTGTTTTTT.

V gene TRBV18 combines with J gene TRBJ1-2, with D possibly matching TRBD1 (5 bases). The V and J ends lost 5 bases and 3 bases respectively, with 10 bases between them. The CDR3 length is 13 residues. Germline V CDR1 and CDR2: KGHSH, LQKENI. The CDR3 loop reads CASSNSRDYGYTF. The CDR3 coding sequence is TGTGCCAGCTCAAACTCCAGGGACTATGGCTACACCTTC.

This chain joins TRBV7-3 and TRBJ2-7; TRBD1 matches 9 bases. With V trimmed by 1 base and J by 6 bases, 1 base remained unmatched. This CDR3 has 13 residues. Germline V lookup: CDR1 SGHTA, CDR2 FQGTGA. This chain's CDR3 is CASSLMDRGEQYF. CDR3 coding DNA: TGTGCCAGCAGCTTAATGGACAGGGGCGAGCAGTACTTC.

The genes are TRBV11-3 and TRBJ2-7; 10 bases line up with TRBD2. V gave up 6 bases and J gave up 5 bases; unmatched junction bases: 4. The CDR3 loop spans 13 amino acids. Germline CDR1 SGHNT, CDR2 YENEEA. CDR3: CASRPSGSDEQYF. CDR3 DNA: TGTGCCAGCAGACCTAGCGGGAGCGACGAGCAGTACTTC.

This clone was observed a few times. V gene TRBV7-3 combines with J gene TRBJ1-1, with no clear D. The germline CDR1 and CDR2 sequences are SGHTA and FQGTGA. The CDR3 runs to 13 residues. Trimming removed 5 bases at V and 2 bases at J, with 9 bases between. CDR3 in amino acids: CASSTQRNTEAFF. The CDR3 region has the DNA TGTGCCAGCAGCACACAGAGAAACACTGAAGCTTTCTTT.